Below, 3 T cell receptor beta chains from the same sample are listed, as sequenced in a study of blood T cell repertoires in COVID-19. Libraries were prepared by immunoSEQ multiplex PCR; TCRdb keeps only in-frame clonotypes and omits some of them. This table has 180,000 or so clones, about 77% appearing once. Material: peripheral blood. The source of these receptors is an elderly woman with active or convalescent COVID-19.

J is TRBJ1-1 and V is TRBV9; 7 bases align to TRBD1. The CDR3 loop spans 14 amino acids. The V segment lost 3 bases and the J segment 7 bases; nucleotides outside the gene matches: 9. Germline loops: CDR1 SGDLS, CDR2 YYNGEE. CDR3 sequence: CASSGLTGTVEAFF. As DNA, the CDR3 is TGTGCCAGCAGCGGCCTTACGGGGACAGTTGAAGCTTTCTTT.

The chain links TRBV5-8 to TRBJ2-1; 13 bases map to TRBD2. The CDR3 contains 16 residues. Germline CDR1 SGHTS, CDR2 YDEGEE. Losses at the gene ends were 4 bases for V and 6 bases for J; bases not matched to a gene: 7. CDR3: CASSRRGTSGTNEQFF. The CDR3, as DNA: TGTGCCAGCAGCCGCCGCGGGACTAGCGGGACCAATGAGCAGTTCTTC.

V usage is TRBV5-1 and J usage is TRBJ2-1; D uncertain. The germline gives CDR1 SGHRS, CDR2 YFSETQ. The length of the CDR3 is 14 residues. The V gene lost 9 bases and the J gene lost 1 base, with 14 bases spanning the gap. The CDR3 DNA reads TGCGCCACCTCCTACTACCCGTCCTACAATGAGCAGTTCTTC. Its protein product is CATSYYPSYNEQFF.